The rows below give T cell receptor beta chains drawn from one sample of a study of blood T cell repertoires in COVID-19. Assay: immunoSEQ multiplex PCR; the TCRdb copy retains only in-frame clones and omits some. Of approximately 250,000 clones listed, more than 70% are singletons. Sequencing was performed on PBMCs or T cells enriched from blood (not recorded which). The receptors stem from a woman aged 35 to 49 with acute COVID-19. Both conserved end residues are part of each CDR3. D genes are given only for firm matches.

D,V,J,CDR3
NA,TRBV30,TRBJ2-1,CAWSRRLRDNEQFF
NA,TRBV7-9,TRBJ2-7,CASSLLDYEQYF
NA,TRBV27,TRBJ2-7,CASSFGQRTYEQYF
NA,TRBV28,TRBJ1-5,CASSRTDQPQHF
TRBD1,TRBV18,TRBJ1-1,CASSPRTGENTEAFF
NA,TRBV7-8,TRBJ1-5,CASSLSRRANQPQHF
TRBD2,TRBV3-1/TRBV3-2,TRBJ2-5,CASSQIVSSGRGETQYF
NA,TRBV5-4,TRBJ2-3,CASSRSGVPDTQYF
NA,TRBV5-6,TRBJ1-5,CASSLGGDQPQHF
NA,TRBV2,TRBJ2-4,CASREQAIAKNIQYF
NA,TRBV7-9,TRBJ2-5,CASSLVTGRETQYF